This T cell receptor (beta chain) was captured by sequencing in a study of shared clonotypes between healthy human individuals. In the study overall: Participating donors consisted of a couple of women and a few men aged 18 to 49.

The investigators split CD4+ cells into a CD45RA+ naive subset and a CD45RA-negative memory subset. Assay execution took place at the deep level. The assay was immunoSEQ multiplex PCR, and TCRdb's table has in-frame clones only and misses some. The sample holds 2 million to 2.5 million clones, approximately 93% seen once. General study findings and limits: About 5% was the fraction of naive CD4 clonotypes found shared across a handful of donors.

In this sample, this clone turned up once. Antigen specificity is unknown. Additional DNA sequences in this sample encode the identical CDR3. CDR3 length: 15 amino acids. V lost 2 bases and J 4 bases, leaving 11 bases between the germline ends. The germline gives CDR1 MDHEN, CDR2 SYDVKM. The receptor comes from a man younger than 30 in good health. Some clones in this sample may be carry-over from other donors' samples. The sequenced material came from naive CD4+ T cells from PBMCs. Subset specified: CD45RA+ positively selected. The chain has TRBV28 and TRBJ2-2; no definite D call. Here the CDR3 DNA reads TGTGCCAGCAGTTTAAGGACCAGTGGCACCGGGGAGCTGTTTTTT. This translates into CASSLRTSGTGELFF.